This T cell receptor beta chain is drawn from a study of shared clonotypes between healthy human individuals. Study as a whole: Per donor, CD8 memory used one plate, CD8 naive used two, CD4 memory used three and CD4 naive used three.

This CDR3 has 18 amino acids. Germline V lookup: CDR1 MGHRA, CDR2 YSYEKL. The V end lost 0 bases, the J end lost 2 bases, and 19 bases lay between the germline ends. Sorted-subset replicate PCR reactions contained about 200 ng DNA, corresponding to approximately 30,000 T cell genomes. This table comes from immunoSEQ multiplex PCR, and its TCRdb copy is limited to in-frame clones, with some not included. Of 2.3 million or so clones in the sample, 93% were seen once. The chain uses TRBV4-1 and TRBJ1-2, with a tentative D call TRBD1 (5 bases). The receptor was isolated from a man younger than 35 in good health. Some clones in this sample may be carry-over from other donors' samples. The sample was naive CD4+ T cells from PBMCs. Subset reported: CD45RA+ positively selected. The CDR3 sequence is CASSQEKGSRESNYGYTF. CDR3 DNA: TGCGCCAGCAGCCAAGAAAAGGGGAGCAGGGAGTCCAACTATGGCTACACCTTC.